The sequence of this TCR beta chain was determined in a study of blood T cell repertoires in COVID-19. TCRdb's table, derived via immunoSEQ multiplex PCR, lists solely in-frame clones and lacks some. Of 130,000 to 150,000 clones in the sample, roughly 77% are singletons; the top ten hold roughly 4.5%. The TCR was taken from a man between 60 and 75 years old with acute or convalescent COVID-19. Sequenced input: peripheral blood.

The CDR3 DNA reads TGCAGCGCGGGACAGACCTCTGGGGCCAACGTCCTGACTTTC. Translated: CSAGQTSGANVLTF. This chain joins TRBV29-1 and TRBJ2-6; 7 bases agree with TRBD1. The ends lost 7 bases at V and 0 bases at J; junction bases unmatched: 3. The CDR3 consists of 14 residues. Germline V gene lookup returns CDR1 SQVTM and CDR2 ANQGSEA.